This T cell receptor (beta chain) is from a study of blood T cell repertoires in COVID-19. Assay used: immunoSEQ multiplex PCR; TCRdb lists only in-frame clones, some missing. The repertoire holds about 410,000 clones, approximately 89% seen once, with roughly 1.5% in the top ten. The CDR3 runs to 12 residues. V lost 8 bases, J lost 4 bases, and 11 bases lay in between. Germline V CDR1 and CDR2: MDHEN, SYDVKM. This rearrangement joins TRBV28 to TRBJ1-2, with D tentatively TRBD1 (6 bases). The receptor comes from a woman in her thirties or forties with COVID-19, enrolled during active disease. Material for sequencing was peripheral blood. The CDR3 spells CASGQPIYGYTF. The CDR3 DNA sequence: TGTGCCAGCGGACAGCCCATCTATGGCTACACCTTC.